What follows are 11 T cell receptor beta chains derived from one specimen sequenced in a study of OX40 agonist ivuxolimab in advanced cancers. Data came from immunoSEQ multiplex PCR; TCRdb stores just in-frame clones and leaves some out. The sample shows 50,000 to 65,000 clones, approximately 80% of them seen only once. Sequenced material: CD4+ or CD8+ T cells sorted from blood, taken in a trial of the OX40 agonist ivuxolimab. These receptors were taken from an adult with an advanced solid tumor such as melanoma, head and neck, liver or kidney cancer.

The J gene is TRBJ1-2, the V gene TRBV5-5, with 8 bases identical to TRBD1. J gave up 2 bases and V 4 bases, and 7 bases lay outside the gene matches. From germline, CDR1 is SGHKS and CDR2 YYEKEE (reference sequence). The length of the CDR3 is 15 residues. CDR3 DNA: TGTGCCAGCAGCCACCCTGGACAGGGCAACTATGGCTACACCTTC. Protein sequence: CASSHPGQGNYGYTF.

This clone was picked up a small number of times. The chain has TRBV25-1 and TRBJ2-1; 7 nucleotides line up with TRBD1. The CDR3 runs to 14 residues. Germline V gives CDR1 MGHDK, CDR2 SYGVNS. The V gene end was trimmed by 3 bases and the J gene end by 2 bases; junction bases not matched to a gene: 1. This CDR3 reads CASSEGTAYNEQFF. The CDR3 DNA sequence: TGTGCCAGCAGTGAGGGGACAGCCTACAATGAGCAGTTCTTC. Together with reference TRBV25-1 and TRBJ2-1, the CDR3 gives the full variable domain: EADIYQTPRYLVIGTGKKITLECSQTMGHDKMYWYQQDPGMELHLIHYSYGVNSTEKGDLSSESTVSRIRTEHFPLTLESARPSHTSQYLCASSEGTAYNEQFFGPGTRLTVL.

V and J are TRBV6-1 and TRBJ2-1, with 9 bases lining up with TRBD1. J gave up 7 bases and V 5 bases, and 6 bases lay outside the gene matches. Germline CDR1 is MNHNS and CDR2 is SASEGT. This CDR3 has 14 amino acids. In nucleotides, the CDR3 is TGTGCCAGCAGTCAAGACAGGGGGGAAAATGAGCAGTTCTTC. It specifies CASSQDRGENEQFF.

Points on this clone: The conserved phenylalanine or tryptophan is not found at the CDR3 terminus, so this likely reflects a read error. This chain uses TRBV2 with TRBJ1-2; the match to TRBD1 covers 7 bases. The CDR3 spans 16 residues. The germline gives CDR1 SNHLY, CDR2 FYNNEI. V was pared by 6 bases and J by 4 bases, with 14 bases of the junction left unmatched. CDR3 bases: TGTGCCAGCAGGAGAGGGGTCGGACAGGATCTCTATGGCTACACCCTC. Protein product: CASRRGVGQDLYGYTL.

The chain combines TRBV5-6 with TRBJ2-1; 8 positions agree with TRBD2. The V and J ends lost 2 bases and 9 bases, in that order; junction bases with no gene match: 13. In germline, CDR1 is SGHDT, CDR2 YYEEEE. The length of the CDR3 is 16 residues. DNA of the CDR3: TGTGCCAGCAGCTTCCGGGAGGGCCATAGAAGCTTTGAGCAGTTCTTC. This codes for CASSFREGHRSFEQFF.

V usage is TRBV7-9 and J usage is TRBJ2-2, with no clear D. The germline V and J ends were trimmed by 1 base and 6 bases, with 18 bases remaining between them. Per germline, CDR1 SEHNR and CDR2 FQNEAQ (reference sequence). The CDR3 covers 17 residues. The DNA of the CDR3 is TGTGCCAGCAGCTTAGTTGTCGACCCAAGGTCGTCCGGGGAGCTGTTTTTT. Translating it yields CASSLVVDPRSSGELFF.

This clone was picked up a small number of times. The CDR3 nucleotides read TGTGCCAGCAGTCTAGATCGGACCAGCCCGACCCAGTACTTC. Its translation: CASSLDRTSPTQYF. The chain couples TRBV6-6 to TRBJ2-5; D is unclear. V shed 5 bases and J shed 7 bases, with 17 bases lying between them. Germline values: CDR1 MNHNY, CDR2 SVGAGI (reference sequence). The CDR3 contains 14 residues.

This chain joins TRBV5-1 and TRBJ2-2; 11 bases line up with TRBD1. The CDR3 loop spans 16 amino acids. V was pared by 2 bases and J by 5 bases, with 5 bases of the junction left unmatched. Germline lookup yields CDR1 SGHRS and CDR2 YFSETQ. The DNA of the CDR3 is TGCGCCAGCAGCTTATCCGGGACAGGGGGGACCGGGGAGCTGTTTTTT. This translates into CASSLSGTGGTGELFF.

Worth noting for this clone: One junction end disagrees with the germline gene, perhaps due to a read error. The gene calls are TRBV7-9 and TRBJ2-1, with 12 bases matching TRBD2. This CDR3 region has 14 residues. Germline V gene data show CDR1 as SEHNR and CDR2 as FQNEAQ (reference sequence). The CDR3: CASSLAGGPNEQFF. CDR3 in DNA: TGTGCCAGCAGCCTAGCGGGGGGGCCCAATGAGCAGTTCTTC.

The V gene is TRBV5-1, the J gene TRBJ2-5; 7 positions agree with TRBD2. The CDR3 has 14 residues. Trimming took 4 bases from V and 5 from J; bases not matched to a gene: 8. In germline, CDR1 is SGHRS, CDR2 YFSETQ. The CDR3 region is CASSGGGDGETQYF. In DNA, the CDR3 is TGCGCCAGCAGCGGGGGAGGGGATGGGGAGACCCAGTACTTC. Variable domain in full (rest from reference TRBV5-1 and TRBJ2-5): KAGVTQTPRYLIKTRGQQVTLSCSPISGHRSVSWYQQTPGQGLQFLFEYFSETQRNKGNFPGRFSGRQFSNSRSEMNVSTLELGDSALYLCASSGGGDGETQYFGPGTRLLVL.

The chain links TRBV30 to TRBJ1-1; 8 bases map to TRBD1. From germline, CDR1 is GTSNPN and CDR2 SVGIG (reference sequence). This CDR3 contains 12 residues. With 6 bases clipped from V and 5 bases from J, the junction kept 5 bases outside the gene matches. CDR3 sequence (DNA): TGTGCCTGCACTACAGGGGGAACTGAAGCTTTCTTT. It specifies CACTTGGTEAFF.